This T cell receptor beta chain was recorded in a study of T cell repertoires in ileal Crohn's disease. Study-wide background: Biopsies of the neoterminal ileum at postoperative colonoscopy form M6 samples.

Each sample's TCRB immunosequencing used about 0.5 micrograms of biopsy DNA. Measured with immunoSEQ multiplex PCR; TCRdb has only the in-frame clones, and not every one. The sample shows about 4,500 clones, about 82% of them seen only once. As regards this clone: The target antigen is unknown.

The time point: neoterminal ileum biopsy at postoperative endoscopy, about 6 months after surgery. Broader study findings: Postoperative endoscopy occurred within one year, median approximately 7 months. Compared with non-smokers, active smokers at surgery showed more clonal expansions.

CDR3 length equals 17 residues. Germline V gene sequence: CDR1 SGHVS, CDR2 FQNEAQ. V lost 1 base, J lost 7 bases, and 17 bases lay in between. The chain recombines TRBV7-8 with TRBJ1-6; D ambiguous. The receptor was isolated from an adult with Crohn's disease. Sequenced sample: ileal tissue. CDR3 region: CASSLGPLPTGNSPLHF. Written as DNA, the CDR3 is TGTGCCAGCAGCTTAGGTCCCCTCCCTACGGGGAATTCACCCCTCCACTTT.